The 30 T cell receptor beta chains below all came from one sample that was sequenced in a study of cytomegalovirus exposure and HLA in healthy donors (dated 2017 in TCRdb). Receptor amplification or capture employed the immunoSEQ multiplex PCR assay. For the multiplex PCR, a mixture combining 60 forward primers for TCR Vbeta segments and 13 reverse primers for TCR Jbeta segments was used. TCRdb holds this immuneACCESS table with in-frame rearrangements only. Some clones are missing; in checked studies, unresolved V genes explain under half, and the rest has no known cause. The sample includes approximately 110,000 clones, with around three quarters observed a single time. The leading ten clones occupy approximately 3.1% of the sample. The sequenced sample consisted of PBMCs. These receptors originate from a woman aged 18-29 years in good health and CMV-seropositive.

The CDR3 here is CASSVETRTEQYF. The CDR3 coding sequence is TGTGCCAGCAGTGTTGAAACTAGGACCGAGCAGTACTTC. The chain couples TRBV6-1 to TRBJ2-7, with a tentative D call TRBD2 (5 bases). The ends were cut back, 4 bases at V and 6 bases at J, with 13 bases in the middle. The CDR3 contains 13 residues. Germline V CDR1 and CDR2: MNHNS, SASEGT.

This rearrangement joins TRBV11-2 to TRBJ2-1; possibly TRBD2 for D (5 bases). This CDR3 is 16 amino acids long. Germline V lookup: CDR1 SGHAT, CDR2 FQNNGV. V was cut by 4 bases and J by 1 base, with 14 bases left in between. This CDR3 is CASSSPRGPSYNEQFF. The CDR3 DNA is TGTGCCAGCAGCTCCCCCCGCGGGCCTTCCTACAATGAGCAGTTCTTC.

The chain couples TRBV5-1 to TRBJ2-5, with 7 bases matching TRBD2. V shed 0 bases and J 11 bases; nucleotides not matched to a gene: 10. Germline loops: CDR1 SGHRS, CDR2 YFSETQ. This CDR3 is 14 amino acids long. CDR3 DNA: TGCGCCAGCAGCTTGGGACTAGCAGAGCGGTCTCAGTACTTC. It is translated as CASSLGLAERSQYF.

J is TRBJ1-2 and V is TRBV7-2, with 10 positions matching TRBD1. Germline V gives CDR1 SGHTA, CDR2 FQGNSA. This CDR3 has 13 amino acids. V was pared by 3 bases and J by 6 bases, with 1 base of the junction left unmatched. DNA of the CDR3: TGTGCCAGCAGCTTCGACAGGGGGCATGGCTACACCTTC. Its translation: CASSFDRGHGYTF.

This clone was seen once. This chain joins TRBV15 and TRBJ1-2, with D perhaps TRBD1 (6 bases). The CDR3 extends over 15 amino acids. Deletions cut 0 bases from V and 2 bases from J, with 10 bases between. CDR1 is LNHNV, CDR2 YYDKDF, per germline (reference sequence). In DNA, the CDR3 is TGTGCCACCAGCAGAGATGCCAGGGGCAACTATGGCTACACCTTC. Translated, it gives CATSRDARGNYGYTF.

J is TRBJ1-2 and V is TRBV5-4; weak D call: TRBD1 (6 bases). Germline V gene lookup returns CDR1 SGHNT and CDR2 YYREEE (reference sequence). Trimming removed 5 bases at V and 5 bases at J, with 25 bases between. The CDR3 contains 17 residues. The CDR3 DNA is TGTGCCAGCAGAAATTTAGCCCGTACAGGGATCGGTTATGGCTACACCTTC. As protein: CASRNLARTGIGYGYTF.

This rearrangement joins TRBV23-1 to TRBJ2-7, with D possibly being TRBD1 (5 bases). TRBV23-1 is identified as an open reading frame with a role that is uncertain. V lost 3 bases to trimming and J lost 6 bases, with 12 bases between them. CDR3 length: 13 residues. CDR3 sequence reads: CASSQPGFGEQYF. CDR3 in DNA: TGCGCCAGCAGTCAGCCAGGGTTTGGCGAGCAGTACTTC.

The rearrangement uses TRBV5-6 and TRBJ1-2; D gene uncertain. CDR1 and CDR2 (germline): SGHDT, YYEEEE. V lost 0 bases and J 7 bases, leaving 7 bases between the germline ends. The length of the CDR3 is 12 residues. The CDR3 region is CASSLASGGYTF. The CDR3 nucleotides read TGTGCCAGCAGCTTGGCCAGCGGTGGCTACACCTTC.

On this clone itself: An end of the junction does not agree with germline; a read error may underlie this. The gene calls are TRBV7-9 and TRBJ1-5; maybe TRBD1 (5 bases). Germline lookup yields CDR1 SEHNR and CDR2 FQNEAQ (reference sequence). This CDR3 has 15 residues. The CDR3 DNA reads as TGTGCCAGTAGCTTGGGGGGAGATAGCAATCAGCCCCAGCATTTT. Translating gives CASSLGGDSNQPQHF.

This clone was observed once. An end of the junction does not agree with germline; a read error may underlie this. CDR3 loop: CASSPIAGVQETQYF. The CDR3 DNA follows: TGTGCTAGCAGCCCTATAGCGGGGGTCCAAGAGACCCAGTACTTC. V usage is TRBV7-7 and J usage is TRBJ2-5; 9 bases map to TRBD2. The CDR3 contains 15 residues. Germline CDR1 reads SSHAT; CDR2 reads FNYEAQ (reference sequence).

V gene TRBV28 combines with J gene TRBJ2-2; D is possibly TRBD2 (6 bases). The CDR3 has 15 amino acids. The V end was cut by 5 bases, the J end by 6 bases, with 16 bases between. Germline-derived CDR1 and CDR2 are MDHEN and SYDVKM. The CDR3 spells CASSGRRVGAGELFF. As DNA, the CDR3 is TGTGCCAGCAGTGGGAGGAGGGTAGGGGCCGGGGAGCTGTTTTTT.

This clone turned up a few times. The chain recombines TRBV28 with TRBJ2-3; 9 bases match TRBD1. CDR3 length: 17 amino acids. Germline-derived CDR1 and CDR2 are MDHEN and SYDVKM. V shed 5 bases and J 0 bases; nucleotides not matched to a gene: 9. CDR3 protein: CASSPHGTGRSTDTQYF. The CDR3 DNA is TGTGCCAGCAGTCCACATGGGACAGGGAGAAGCACAGATACGCAGTATTTT.

This clone was counted between two and nine times. This chain's CDR3 is CASSTGQGNTIYF. For the CDR3, the DNA is TGTGCCAGCAGCACGGGACAGGGAAACACCATATATTTT. The rearrangement uses TRBV13 and TRBJ1-3; 7 bases map to TRBD1. Germline CDR1 and CDR2: PRHDT and FYEKMQ (reference sequence). The CDR3 totals 13 residues. V dropped 5 bases and J dropped 4; count of bases not matched to a gene: 2. Combining the CDR3 with reference TRBV13 and TRBJ1-3 gives the whole variable domain AAGVIQSPRHLIKEKRETATLKCYPIPRHDTVYWYQQGPGQDPQFLISFYEKMQSDKGSIPDRFSAQQFSDYHSELNMSSLELGDSALYFCASSTGQGNTIYFGEGSWLTVV.

In its sample, this clone was seen once. The chain has TRBV2 and TRBJ2-1; 11 positions agree with TRBD1. The CDR3 spans 14 residues. V was clipped by 7 bases and J by 7 bases; unmatched bases: 6. Looked up from germline, CDR1 is SNHLY and CDR2 is FYNNEI. The CDR3 DNA sequence: TGTGCCAGCATCTACGGGACAGGGGGAAATGAGCAGTTCTTC. It specifies CASIYGTGGNEQFF.

The chain links TRBV5-1 to TRBJ1-6, with 9 positions matching TRBD1. Germline V gives CDR1 SGHRS, CDR2 YFSETQ. The CDR3 extends over 15 amino acids. Losses at the gene ends were 4 bases for V and 6 bases for J; bases not matched to a gene: 5. The CDR3 region has the DNA TGCGCCAGCAGCACTCCGGACAGGGGTAATTCACCCCTCCACTTT. It yields the protein CASSTPDRGNSPLHF.

The CDR3 coding sequence is TGCGCCAGCAGCCAAGAACCCAAACAGGGAAATCAGCCCCAGCATTTT. Protein: CASSQEPKQGNQPQHF. The J gene is TRBJ1-5, the V gene TRBV4-1, with D tentatively TRBD1 (6 bases). From germline, CDR1 is MGHRA and CDR2 YSYEKL. CDR3 size: 16 residues. V shed 0 bases and J shed 4 bases, with 13 bases lying between them.

Points on this clone: One junction end disagrees with the germline gene, perhaps due to a read error. V and J are TRBV7-7 and TRBJ2-1; a possible D gene is TRBD1 (5 bases). The CDR3 is 16 amino acids. Germline V gene sequence: CDR1 SSHAT, CDR2 FNYEAQ (reference sequence). The CDR3 DNA sequence: TGTGCTAGCAGCTTTACCGGGCCCACGAAGGGGAATGAGCAGTTCTTC. Its protein is CASSFTGPTKGNEQFF.

This chain connects TRBV14 to TRBJ2-1; TRBD2 matches 13 bases. There are 17 residues in the CDR3. Germline CDR1 reads SGHDN; CDR2 reads FVKESK. Trimming removed 4 bases from V and 6 bases from J; junction bases left unmatched: 9. The CDR3 sequence: CASSPWTSGSSGNEQFF. For the CDR3, the DNA is TGTGCCAGCAGCCCCTGGACTAGCGGGAGTTCGGGCAATGAGCAGTTCTTC.

This clone was recorded only once. The chain links TRBV20-1 to TRBJ2-7, with D unresolved. The germline V and J ends were trimmed by 6 bases and 5 bases, with 11 bases remaining between them. The V gene's germline CDR1 is DFQATT and CDR2 SNEGSKA (reference sequence). The CDR3 covers 11 residues. The CDR3 protein is CSARKDNEQYF. The CDR3 coding sequence is TGCAGTGCCCGCAAAGACAACGAGCAGTACTTC.

The rearrangement uses TRBV29-1 and TRBJ2-2; 7 bases line up with TRBD2. CDR3 length: 14 residues. The V segment lost 7 bases and the J segment 5 bases; nucleotides outside the gene matches: 10. Per germline, CDR1 SQVTM and CDR2 ANQGSEA. The CDR3 region is CSGMAGDGTGELFF. The CDR3 DNA is TGCAGCGGAATGGCGGGAGACGGTACCGGGGAGCTGTTTTTT.

The gene calls are TRBV11-2 and TRBJ2-7; 7 nucleotides agree with TRBD2. The CDR3 extends over 15 amino acids. The J segment lost 1 base and the V segment lost 1 base, leaving 4 bases of the junction unmatched. The V gene's germline CDR1 is SGHAT and CDR2 FQNNGV. Written as DNA, the CDR3 is TGTGCCAGCAGCTTAGGGCTAGCGGATTCCTACGAGCAGTACTTC. Its protein is CASSLGLADSYEQYF.

This clone was seen a handful of times. The chain is built from TRBV6-5 and TRBJ2-1, with 9 bases fitting TRBD1. This CDR3 is built from 15 residues. Germline V gives CDR1 MNHEY, CDR2 SVGAGI. V dropped 5 bases and J dropped 4; count of bases not matched to a gene: 6. In nucleotides, the CDR3 is TGTGCCAGCAGTCCCGGGACAGGGCTGTACAATGAGCAGTTCTTC. Its translation: CASSPGTGLYNEQFF.

The chain has TRBV27 and TRBJ2-1; 7 bases are shared with TRBD1. V trimming: 6 bases; J trimming: 2 bases; junction bases outside the gene matches: 7. The CDR3 extends over 15 amino acids. CDR1 and CDR2 (germline): MNHEY, SMNVEV (reference sequence). CDR3 in DNA: TGTGCCAGCAGGGGCCGGGACAGCACCTACAATGAGCAGTTCTTC. It yields the protein CASRGRDSTYNEQFF.

The chain recombines TRBV13 with TRBJ1-5; 12 bases align to TRBD1. CDR1 is PRHDT, CDR2 FYEKMQ, per germline (reference sequence). The V and J ends lost 5 bases and 5 bases, in that order; junction bases with no gene match: 4. CDR3 length: 15 amino acids. The DNA for the CDR3 is TGTGCCAGCAGCCGTCGGGACAGGGGGCATCAGCCCCAGCATTTT. It encodes CASSRRDRGHQPQHF.

The V and J genes are TRBV23-1 and TRBJ2-1, with D possibly matching TRBD1 (5 bases). TRBV23-1 is marked as an open reading frame, function uncertain. The CDR3 is 16 residues long. V dropped 3 bases and J dropped 4 bases, with 16 bases sitting between them. CDR3 bases: TGCGCCAGCAGTCATCCCGACAGTAGAATTTACAATGAGCAGTTCTTC. It codes for CASSHPDSRIYNEQFF.

Only a few counts were recorded for this clone. V usage is TRBV9 and J usage is TRBJ2-3; 9 bases agree with TRBD2. This CDR3 spans 19 amino acids. With 0 bases clipped from V and 4 bases from J, the junction kept 15 bases outside the gene matches. From germline, CDR1 is SGDLS and CDR2 YYNGEE. The CDR3 sequence: CASSVAQSSREGQPDTQYF. The CDR3, as DNA: TGTGCCAGCAGCGTAGCTCAATCATCGCGGGAGGGCCAACCAGATACGCAGTATTTT.

This chain links TRBV6-1 with TRBJ1-1; D ambiguous. The germline V and J ends were trimmed by 3 bases and 2 bases, with 16 bases remaining between them. This CDR3 is built from 16 residues. Germline values: CDR1 MNHNS, CDR2 SASEGT. Written as DNA, the CDR3 is TGTGCCAGCAGTGAGGCAGGCGATTATCAAAACACTGAAGCTTTCTTT. It codes for CASSEAGDYQNTEAFF.

The V call is TRBV5-1, the J call TRBJ2-7; the D gene is possibly TRBD1 (6 bases). Deletions cut 1 base from V and 0 bases from J, with 11 bases between. Germline V CDR1 and CDR2: SGHRS, YFSETQ. The CDR3 covers 15 residues. In DNA form, the CDR3 reads TGCGCCAGCAGCTTGTCGGCAGGGGACTCCTACGAGCAGTACTTC. This translates into CASSLSAGDSYEQYF.

This clone was picked up a small number of times. CDR3 sequence: CASSRQGFSGNTIYF. The CDR3 DNA sequence: TGTGCCAGCAGCCGACAGGGCTTCTCTGGAAACACCATATATTTT. The V gene is TRBV2, the J gene TRBJ1-3, with 7 bases matching TRBD1. The ends lost 6 bases at V and 0 bases at J; junction bases unmatched: 5. Germline CDR1 SNHLY, CDR2 FYNNEI. This CDR3 comprises 15 residues.

J is TRBJ1-2 and V is TRBV28; tentative D call: TRBD1 (6 bases). The CDR3 runs 15 residues. CDR1 is MDHEN, CDR2 SYDVKM, per germline. The ends were cut back, 3 bases at V and 3 bases at J, with 14 bases in the middle. CDR3 coding DNA: TGTGCCAGCAGTTTCCCGACAGGACAGCACTATGGCTACACCTTC. Protein product: CASSFPTGQHYGYTF.